This record covers a single T cell receptor beta chain. This clone is medium-sized (0.01 to 0.1%). This receptor's antigen is unknown. No base-level quality is on record; no much larger clone is a single base apart. This sample is part of a study of OX40 agonist ivuxolimab in advanced cancers. Broadly, across the study: Ivuxolimab was an agonistic, fully human IgG2 monoclonal antibody directed against OX40 (CD134), a costimulatory receptor. Intravenous ivuxolimab was administered to patients every 2 weeks at six dose levels: 0.01, 0.1, 0.3, 1.5, 3 and 10 mg/kg. Of the 50 to 55 dose-escalation patients, hepatocellular carcinoma was present in approximately 20, melanoma in roughly 15, renal cell carcinoma in 9 and head and neck cancer in 9. In the dose-escalation cohort, roughly four fifths of patients were male, and the mean age was approximately 64 years, with a range of about 23 to 80. Prior anti-PD-1, anti-PD-L1 or anti-CTLA-4 therapy was permitted, and roughly two fifths of dose-escalation patients had received checkpoint inhibitors. Partial responses occurred in three dose-escalation patients, of whom one had hepatocellular carcinoma and two had cutaneous melanoma. The point of sequencing TCRbeta in the periphery was to test whether ivuxolimab changed TCR sequence diversity and drove clonal T-cell expansion. The paper describes the monotherapy dose-escalation part (N = 52 patients) of the phase I trial of ivuxolimab.

For sequencing of the TCRbeta CDR3 region, genomic DNA was extracted from the sorted cells. TCRbeta CDR3 regions were sequenced using the immunoSEQ Assay. TCRdb holds this immuneACCESS table with in-frame rearrangements only. Some clones are missing; in checked studies, unresolved V genes explain under half, and the rest has no known cause. This sample gives about 48,000 clones in total; about four fifths of them show up just once. The leading ten clones occupy under 2% of the sample. V drops 0 bases and J drops 0 bases, leaving 15 bases in between. Based on the germline V gene, the CDR1 and CDR2 sequences are SGHDN and FVKESK. The CDR3, cysteine through phenylalanine, is 19 amino acids long. Of all the DNA, just the CDR3 is kept, 57 bases in frame from base 1. What the research found in general, with its limitations: The antigen specificity of the peripheral T cells that underwent clonal expansion was not determined. Low levels of normalized T-cell clonal expansion were also seen in some nonresponding patients. After ivuxolimab, expanded clones were on average more numerous among CD8+ T cells than among CD4+ T cells. At doses of 0.1 to 3.0 mg/kg, clonal expansion of both CD4+ and CD8+ blood T cells was observed from baseline to week 6. Partial responders in the 0.1-3.0 mg/kg groups had among the lowest normalized peripheral clonal expansion, especially among CD8+ T cells.

The trial excluded patients who had a history of autoimmune disease or were on systemic immunosuppression. In every dose cohort, peripheral blood was drawn for TCR sequencing at baseline, cycle 4 day 1, and cycle 7 day 1. Samples were obtained from an open-label, multicenter, first-in-human phase I dose-escalation trial of ivuxolimab. Adults with locally advanced or metastatic melanoma, renal cell, hepatocellular, or head and neck squamous cell carcinoma were enrolled in the trial. CD4+ and CD8+ T cells were sorted separately from peripheral blood before TCR sequencing. The TCR originated in an adult with an advanced solid tumor such as melanoma, head and neck, liver or kidney cancer. Here the sequenced sample was CD4+ or CD8+ T cells sorted from blood, taken in a trial of the OX40 agonist ivuxolimab. Here the chain combines TRBV14 and TRBJ2-6; no confident D gene assignment can be made. The CDR3: CASSQDPLRAYSGANVLTF. The DNA reads as follows: TGTGCCAGCAGCCAAGACCCCTTACGGGCTTACTCTGGGGCCAACGTCCTGACTTTC.